These T cell receptor beta chains were read from a single sample in a study of patients and donors after allogeneic stem cell transplantation. TCRdb re-called the RT-PCR reads with MiXCR, one entry per CDR3 protein. The sample has 70,000 to 75,000 distinct CDR3 sequences, about 25% seen once. The source material was blood, either unsorted or a sorted T cell fraction (not recorded which). These receptors came from a human donor who was either an allogeneic HSCT recipient or a stem cell or donor lymphocyte infusion donor (not recorded which). It is not recorded whose cells these are; they may come from a transplant donor. Each CDR3 is given with its conserved first and last residue. Size values are once, few and many counts, or a class for expanded clones, and some rows have none.

TRBJ1-1 TRBV3-1 - CASSQDLAGQGFGFEAFF
TRBJ1-2 TRBV10-3 - CAIKGQGKNYGYTF
TRBJ2-3 TRBV27 - CASSSQRVLWADTQYF
TRBJ2-7 TRBV5-5 - CASSLGQGVIYEQYF
TRBJ2-7 TRBV20-1 few CSASVFYRTEQYF
TRBJ1-1 TRBV7-9 many CAINSWNTEAFF
TRBJ2-3 TRBV7-2 few CASSHGTSGDTQYF
TRBJ1-2 TRBV4-1 many CASSPLPTASYGYTF
TRBJ1-5 TRBV7-9 few CASSVEYGYNQPQHF
TRBJ2-1 TRBV12-3/TRBV12-4 few CASIYGLTNEQFF
TRBJ2-3 TRBV7-2 once CASSLAARRGMTDTQYF
TRBJ2-5 TRBV5-1 once CASSTGTGGRETQYF
TRBJ1-5 TRBV6-2/TRBV6-3 - CASSRDSRPQHF
TRBJ1-2 TRBV6-5 - CASSYSFRDGYTF
TRBJ2-7 TRBV27 - CASSPSPGTVYPYEQYF
TRBJ1-5 TRBV9 few CASRGGAGVNQPQHF
TRBJ2-7 TRBV27 - CASGQDISYEQYF
TRBJ2-2 TRBV5-4 - CASSPDSLWDTGELFF
TRBJ2-3 TRBV5-1 - CASSGLATSTDTQYF